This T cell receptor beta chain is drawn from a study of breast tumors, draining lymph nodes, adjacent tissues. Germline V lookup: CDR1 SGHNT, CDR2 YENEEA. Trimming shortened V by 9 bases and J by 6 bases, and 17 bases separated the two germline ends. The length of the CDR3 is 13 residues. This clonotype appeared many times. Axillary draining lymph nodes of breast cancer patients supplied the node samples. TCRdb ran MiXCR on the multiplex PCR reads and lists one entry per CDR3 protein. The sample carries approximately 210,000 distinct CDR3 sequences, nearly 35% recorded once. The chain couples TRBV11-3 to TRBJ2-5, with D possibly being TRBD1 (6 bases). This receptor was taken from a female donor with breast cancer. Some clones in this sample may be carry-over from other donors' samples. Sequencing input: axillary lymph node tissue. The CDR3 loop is CASRTPGDKTQYF. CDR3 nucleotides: TGTGCCAGTCGAACCCCAGGGGATAAGACCCAGTACTTC.